This T cell receptor (beta chain) comes out of a study of shared T cell receptors in the human thymus. The data were produced by immunoSEQ multiplex PCR, yet TCRdb's version contains in-frame clones alone and is incomplete. The data hold roughly 660,000 clones, with roughly 90% observed a single time. The CDR3 is 16 amino acids. The V end was cut by 6 bases, the J end by 0 bases, with 16 bases between. CDR1 is MNHEY and CDR2 is SMNVEV in the germline V gene (reference sequence). The same sample was also used in a study of human thymus T cells. That report adds: Having corrective surgery for congenital heart defects, healthy Finnish infants were the ones who donated. Corrective cardiac surgery supplied the resected thymus tissue. Related work found strong thymic repertoire overlap between unrelated individuals.

Sequencing used thymocytes. V usage is TRBV27 and J usage is TRBJ2-3, with no clear D. This sequence originates from a boy under two years old with a congenital heart defect. In DNA form, the CDR3 reads TGTGCCAGCAGGAGCCCGGGTCGCCCTAGCACAGATACGCAGTATTTT. It encodes CASRSPGRPSTDTQYF.